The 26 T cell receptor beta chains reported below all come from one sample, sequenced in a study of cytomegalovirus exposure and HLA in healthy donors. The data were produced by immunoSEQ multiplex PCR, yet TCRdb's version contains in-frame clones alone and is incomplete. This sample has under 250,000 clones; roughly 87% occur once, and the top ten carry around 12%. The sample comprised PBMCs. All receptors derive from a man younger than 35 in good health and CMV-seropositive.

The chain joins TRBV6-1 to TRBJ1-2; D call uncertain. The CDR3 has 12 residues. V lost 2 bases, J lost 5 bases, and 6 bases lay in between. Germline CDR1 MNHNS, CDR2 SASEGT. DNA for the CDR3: TGTGCCAGCAGTGAACAGGTATATGGCTACACCTTC. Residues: CASSEQVYGYTF.

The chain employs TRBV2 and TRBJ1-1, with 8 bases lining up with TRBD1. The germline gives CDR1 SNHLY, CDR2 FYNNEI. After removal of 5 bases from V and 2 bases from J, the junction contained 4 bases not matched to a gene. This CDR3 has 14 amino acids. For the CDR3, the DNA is TGTGCCAGCAGTTTCACAGGGGGTAACACTGAAGCTTTCTTT. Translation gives CASSFTGGNTEAFF.

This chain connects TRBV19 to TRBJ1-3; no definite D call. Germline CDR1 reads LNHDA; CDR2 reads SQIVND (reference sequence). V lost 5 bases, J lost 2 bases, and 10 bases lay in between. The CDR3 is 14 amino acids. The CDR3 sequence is CASSVTWTGNTIYF. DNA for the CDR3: TGTGCCAGTAGTGTGACGTGGACTGGAAACACCATATATTTT.

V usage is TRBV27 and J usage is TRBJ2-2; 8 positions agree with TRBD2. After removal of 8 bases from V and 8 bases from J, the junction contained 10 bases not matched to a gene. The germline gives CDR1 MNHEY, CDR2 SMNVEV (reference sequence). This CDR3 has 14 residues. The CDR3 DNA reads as TGTGCCAGCGGGCTAGCGGGTACGATTGGGGAGCTGTTTTTT. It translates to CASGLAGTIGELFF.

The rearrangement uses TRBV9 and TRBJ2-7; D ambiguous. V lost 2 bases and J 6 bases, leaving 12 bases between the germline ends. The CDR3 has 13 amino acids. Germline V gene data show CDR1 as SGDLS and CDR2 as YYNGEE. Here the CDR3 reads CASSVERAGEQYF. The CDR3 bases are TGTGCCAGCAGCGTCGAAAGGGCAGGCGAGCAGTACTTC. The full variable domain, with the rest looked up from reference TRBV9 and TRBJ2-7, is DSGVTQTPKHLITATGQRVTLRCSPRSGDLSVYWYQQSLDQGLQFLIQYYNGEERAKGNILERFSAQQFPDLHSELNLSSLELGDSALYFCASSVERAGEQYFGPGTRLTVT.

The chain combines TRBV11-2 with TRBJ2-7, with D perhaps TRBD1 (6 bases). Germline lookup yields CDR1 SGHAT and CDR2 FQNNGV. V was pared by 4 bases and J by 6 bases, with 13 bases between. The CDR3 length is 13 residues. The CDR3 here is CASSSYRVGEQYF. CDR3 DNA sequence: TGTGCCAGCAGCTCATACAGGGTGGGCGAGCAGTACTTC.

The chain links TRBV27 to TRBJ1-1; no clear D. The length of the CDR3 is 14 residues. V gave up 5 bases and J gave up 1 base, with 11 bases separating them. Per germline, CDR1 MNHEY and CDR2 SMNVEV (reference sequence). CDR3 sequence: CASSKEWGNTEAFF. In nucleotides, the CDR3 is TGTGCCAGCAGTAAGGAATGGGGGAACACTGAAGCTTTCTTT.

The CDR3 DNA reads TGTGCCAGCAGTCCCGACAGGGGGCGCCTGGAGACCCAGTACTTC. Translated, it gives CASSPDRGRLETQYF. The rearrangement uses TRBV7-2 and TRBJ2-5; 10 positions agree with TRBD1. After removal of 6 bases from V and 5 bases from J, the junction contained 9 bases not matched to a gene. There are 15 residues in the CDR3. The V gene's germline CDR1 is SGHTA and CDR2 FQGNSA.

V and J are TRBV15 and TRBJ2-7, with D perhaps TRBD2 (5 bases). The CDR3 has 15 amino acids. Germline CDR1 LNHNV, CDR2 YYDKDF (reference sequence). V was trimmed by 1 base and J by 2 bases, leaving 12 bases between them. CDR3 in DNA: TGTGCCACCAGCAGAGTCCTAGCACAACCCTACGAGCAGTACTTC. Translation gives CATSRVLAQPYEQYF. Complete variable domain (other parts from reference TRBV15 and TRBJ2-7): DAMVIQNPRYQVTQFGKPVTLSCSQTLNHNVMYWYQQKSSQAPKLLFHYYDKDFNNEADTPDNFQSRRPNTSFCFLDIRSPGLGDTAMYLCATSRVLAQPYEQYFGPGTRLTVT.

CDR3 amino acids: CASSSPLSGPYNEQFF. DNA for the CDR3: TGTGCCAGCAGTTCTCCCCTCAGCGGGCCTTACAATGAGCAGTTCTTC. V is TRBV28 and J is TRBJ2-1, with D possibly TRBD2 on 6 matching bases. CDR1 is MDHEN and CDR2 is SYDVKM in the germline V gene. The CDR3 contains 16 residues. V was shortened by 4 bases and J by 4 bases, with 17 bases between the two germline ends. Full variable domain (remainder filled in from reference TRBV28 and TRBJ2-1): DVKVTQSSRYLVKRTGEKVFLECVQDMDHENMFWYRQDPGLGLRLIYFSYDVKMKEKGDIPEGYSVSREKKERFSLILESASTNQTSMYLCASSSPLSGPYNEQFFGPGTRLTVL.

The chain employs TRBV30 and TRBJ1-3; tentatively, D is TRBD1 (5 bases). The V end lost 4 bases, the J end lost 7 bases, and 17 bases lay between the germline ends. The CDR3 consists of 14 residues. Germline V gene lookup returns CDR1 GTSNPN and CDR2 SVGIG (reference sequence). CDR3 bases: TGTGCCTGGACCCGGACTTACGCAGGGAACACCATATATTTT. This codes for CAWTRTYAGNTIYF.

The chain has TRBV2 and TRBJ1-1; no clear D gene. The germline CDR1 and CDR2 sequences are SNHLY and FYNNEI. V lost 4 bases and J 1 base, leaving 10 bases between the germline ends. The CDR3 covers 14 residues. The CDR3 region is CASSANGRNTEAFF. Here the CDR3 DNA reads TGTGCCAGCAGTGCCAATGGCAGGAACACTGAAGCTTTCTTT.

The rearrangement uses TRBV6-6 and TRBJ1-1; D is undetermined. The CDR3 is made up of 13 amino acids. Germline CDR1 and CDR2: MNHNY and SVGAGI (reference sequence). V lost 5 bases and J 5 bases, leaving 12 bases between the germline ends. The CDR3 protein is CASSTRDGTEAFF. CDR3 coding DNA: TGTGCCAGCAGTACCCGGGATGGGACTGAAGCTTTCTTT.

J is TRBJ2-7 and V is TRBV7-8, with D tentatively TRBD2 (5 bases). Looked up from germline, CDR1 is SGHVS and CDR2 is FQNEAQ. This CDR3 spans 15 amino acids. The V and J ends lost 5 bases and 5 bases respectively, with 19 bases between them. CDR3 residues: CASSQVMREGNEQYF. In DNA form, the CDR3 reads TGTGCCAGCAGCCAGGTGATGAGGGAAGGGAACGAGCAGTACTTC. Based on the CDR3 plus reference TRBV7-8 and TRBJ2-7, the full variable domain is GAGVSQSPRYKVAKRGQDVALRCDPISGHVSLFWYQQALGQGPEFLTYFQNEAQLDKSGLPSDRFFAERPEGSVSTLKIQRTQQEDSAVYLCASSQVMREGNEQYFGPGTRLTVT.

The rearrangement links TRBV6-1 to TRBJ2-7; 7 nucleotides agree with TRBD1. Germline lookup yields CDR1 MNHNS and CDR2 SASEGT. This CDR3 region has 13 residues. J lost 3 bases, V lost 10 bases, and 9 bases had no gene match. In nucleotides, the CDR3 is TGTGCCACGGAACCTCCAGGGGGCTACGAGCAGTACTTC. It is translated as CATEPPGGYEQYF.

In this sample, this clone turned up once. The DNA of the CDR3 is TGTGCCAGCAGCTTGGTTGATTGGTGGGTTCGCACAGATACGCAGTATTTT. This sequence encodes CASSLVDWWVRTDTQYF. The rearrangement links TRBV5-4 to TRBJ2-3; D is ambiguous. V was clipped by 0 bases and J by 1 base, with 15 bases between them. The CDR3 consists of 17 residues. The germline gives CDR1 SGHNT, CDR2 YYREEE (reference sequence).

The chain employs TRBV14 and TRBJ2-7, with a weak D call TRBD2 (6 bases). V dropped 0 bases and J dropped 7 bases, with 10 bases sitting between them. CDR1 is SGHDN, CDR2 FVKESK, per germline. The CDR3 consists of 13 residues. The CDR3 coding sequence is TGTGCCAGCAGCCAAGACCACGCGGGGGAGCAGTACTTC. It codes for CASSQDHAGEQYF. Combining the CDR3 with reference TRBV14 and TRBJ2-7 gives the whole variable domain EAGVTQFPSHSVIEKGQTVTLRCDPISGHDNLYWYRRVMGKEIKFLLHFVKESKQDESGMPNNRFLAERTGGTYSTLKVQPAELEDSGVYFCASSQDHAGEQYFGPGTRLTVT.

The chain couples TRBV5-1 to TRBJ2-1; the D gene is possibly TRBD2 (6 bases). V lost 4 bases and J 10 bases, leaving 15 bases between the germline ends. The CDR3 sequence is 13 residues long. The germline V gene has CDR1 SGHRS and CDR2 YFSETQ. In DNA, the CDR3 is TGCGCCAGCAGCCAACCGGGACTCGAGGAGCAGTTCTTC. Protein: CASSQPGLEEQFF.

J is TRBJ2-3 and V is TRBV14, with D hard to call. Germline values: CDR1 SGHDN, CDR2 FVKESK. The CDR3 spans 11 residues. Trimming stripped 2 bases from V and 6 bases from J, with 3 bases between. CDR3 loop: CASSQSDTQYF. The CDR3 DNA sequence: TGTGCCAGCAGCCAATCTGATACGCAGTATTTT. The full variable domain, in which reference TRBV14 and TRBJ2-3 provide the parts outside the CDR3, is EAGVTQFPSHSVIEKGQTVTLRCDPISGHDNLYWYRRVMGKEIKFLLHFVKESKQDESGMPNNRFLAERTGGTYSTLKVQPAELEDSGVYFCASSQSDTQYFGPGTRLTVL.

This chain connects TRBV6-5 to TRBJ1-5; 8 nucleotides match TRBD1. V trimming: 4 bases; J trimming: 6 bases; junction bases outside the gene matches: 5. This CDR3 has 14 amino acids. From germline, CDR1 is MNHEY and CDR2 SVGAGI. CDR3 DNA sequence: TGTGCCAGCAGTTTATTCGACAGGGGTCAGCCCCAGCATTTT. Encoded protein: CASSLFDRGQPQHF.

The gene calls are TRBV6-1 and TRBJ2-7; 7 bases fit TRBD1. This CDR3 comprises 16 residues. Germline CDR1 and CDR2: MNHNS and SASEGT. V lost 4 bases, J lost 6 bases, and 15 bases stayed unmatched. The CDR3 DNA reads TGTGCCAGCAGTGGGGCCGGGACAGCCCTTTCGGGCGAGCAGTACTTC. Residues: CASSGAGTALSGEQYF.

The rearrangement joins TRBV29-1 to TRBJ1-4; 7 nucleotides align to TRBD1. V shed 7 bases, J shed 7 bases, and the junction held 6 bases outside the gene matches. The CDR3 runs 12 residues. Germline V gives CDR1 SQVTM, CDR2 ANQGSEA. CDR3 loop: CSAGAGGEKLFF. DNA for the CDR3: TGCAGCGCCGGGGCAGGGGGTGAAAAACTGTTTTTT.

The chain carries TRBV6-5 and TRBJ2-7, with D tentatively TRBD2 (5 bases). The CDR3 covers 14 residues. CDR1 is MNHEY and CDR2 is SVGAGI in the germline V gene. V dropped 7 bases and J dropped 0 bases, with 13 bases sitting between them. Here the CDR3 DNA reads TGTGCCAGCACGAGAGGGCAAGCCTCCTACGAGCAGTACTTC. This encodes CASTRGQASYEQYF.

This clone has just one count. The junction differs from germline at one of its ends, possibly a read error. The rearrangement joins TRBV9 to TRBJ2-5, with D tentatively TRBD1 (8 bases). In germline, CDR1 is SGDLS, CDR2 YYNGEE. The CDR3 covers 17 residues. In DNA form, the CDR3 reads TGTGTCAGCAGCGTAGGGGGGGACAGGTCCCACCAAGAGACCCAGTACTTC. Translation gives CVSSVGGDRSHQETQYF.

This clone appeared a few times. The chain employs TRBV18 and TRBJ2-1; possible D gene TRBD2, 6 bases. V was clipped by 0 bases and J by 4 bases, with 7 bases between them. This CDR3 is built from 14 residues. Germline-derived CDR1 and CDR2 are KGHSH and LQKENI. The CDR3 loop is CASSPPLAYNEQFF. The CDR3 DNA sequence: TGTGCCAGCTCACCACCACTAGCATACAATGAGCAGTTCTTC.

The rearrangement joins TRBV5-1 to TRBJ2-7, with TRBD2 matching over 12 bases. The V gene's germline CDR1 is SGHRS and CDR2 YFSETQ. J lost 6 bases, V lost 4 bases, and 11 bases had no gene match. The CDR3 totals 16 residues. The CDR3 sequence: CASSASTSGSGGEQYF. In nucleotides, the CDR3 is TGCGCCAGCAGCGCGTCGACTAGCGGGAGTGGAGGCGAGCAGTACTTC.